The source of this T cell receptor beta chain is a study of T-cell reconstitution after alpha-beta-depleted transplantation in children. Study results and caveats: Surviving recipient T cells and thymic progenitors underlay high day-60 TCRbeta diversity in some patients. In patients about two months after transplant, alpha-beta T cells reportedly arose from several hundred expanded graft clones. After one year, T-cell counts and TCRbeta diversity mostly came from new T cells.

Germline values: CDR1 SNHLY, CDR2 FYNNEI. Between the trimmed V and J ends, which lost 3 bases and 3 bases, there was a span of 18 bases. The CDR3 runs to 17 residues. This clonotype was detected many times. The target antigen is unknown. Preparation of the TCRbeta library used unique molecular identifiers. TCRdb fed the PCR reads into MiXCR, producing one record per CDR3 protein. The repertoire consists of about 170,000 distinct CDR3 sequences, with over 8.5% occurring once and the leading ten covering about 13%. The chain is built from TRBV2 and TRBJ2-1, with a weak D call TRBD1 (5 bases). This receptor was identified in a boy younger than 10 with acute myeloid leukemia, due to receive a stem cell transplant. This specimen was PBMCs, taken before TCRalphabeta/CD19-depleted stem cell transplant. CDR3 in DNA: TGTGCCAGCAGTGATAGGCTGGTCAGGGTGCTCTACAATGAGCAGTTCTTC. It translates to CASSDRLVRVLYNEQFF. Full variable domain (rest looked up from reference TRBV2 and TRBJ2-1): EPEVTQTPSHQVTQMGQEVILRCVPISNHLYFYWYRQILGQKVEFLVSFYNNEISEKSEIFDDQFSVERPDGSNFTLKIRSTKLEDSAMYFCASSDRLVRVLYNEQFFGPGTRLTVL.